The clone carrying this TCR beta chain showed up many times. The antigen is not known. V lost 0 bases and J lost 5, with 11 bases in between. The CDR3 has 15 residues. Germline CDR1 is SGHTA and CDR2 is FQGNSA. This sample was taken from a study of T cell repertoires in cytomegalovirus infection. On the study more broadly: Matching HLA type, along with CMV infection, was indicated by public TCR beta signatures.

Study conclusions and caveats: Cumulative public TCR beta family frequency identified CMV carriers with the relevant HLA.

TCRdb re-called the reads with MiXCR, one entry per CDR3 protein. The data hold around 450,000 distinct CDR3 sequences, with approximately 11% observed a single time. This chain links TRBV7-2 with TRBJ2-1; no firm D call. This sequence originates from a human donor in good health (CMV status not recorded). Some clones in this sample may be carry-over from other donors' samples. The material sequenced was PBMCs. CDR3 nucleotide sequence: TGTGCCAGCAGCTTAGCGCTAGGCATAGACAATGAGCAGTTCTTC. This codes for CASSLALGIDNEQFF.